This TCR beta chain was sequenced during a study of blood T cell repertoires in COVID-19. This clone was observed a single time. Sequencing used immunoSEQ multiplex PCR; TCRdb keeps in-frame clones, though not all of them. The table shows some 120,000 clones, with less than 95% occurring only once. Sequencing was done on a sample of peripheral blood. The sequence derives from a human donor with active COVID-19. The donor label of this sample is uncertain.

The CDR3 loop reads CASSATGGKKLFF. The DNA for the CDR3 is TGTGCCAGCAGCGCAACCGGAGGGAAAAAACTGTTTTTT. V and J are TRBV21-1 and TRBJ1-4. TRBV21-1 is a listed pseudogene. This CDR3 contains 13 residues.